This is a list of T cell receptor beta chains from one sample in a study of spatial heterogeneity in lung cancer. A single record per CDR3 protein comes from TCRdb applying MiXCR to the 5' RACE reads. Here the sample spans 9,000 or so distinct CDR3 sequences, roughly 3% being singletons. The sequences come from lung tumor tissue, collected at surgery. The receptor source for this set is a male donor with early-stage non-small cell lung cancer. Each CDR3 is given with its conserved first and last residue. The D gene is left open where the match is weak. Only part of the rows carry a size: once, few, many, or a class if the clone is expanded.

many,TRBV6-6,-,TRBJ1-1,CASSYPKIPITEAFF,TGTGCCAGCAGTTACCCCAAGATCCCTATCACTGAAGCTTTCTTT
many,TRBV28,TRBD1,TRBJ2-2,CASLDRGPTGELFF,TGTGCCAGTTTAGACAGGGGGCCGACCGGGGAGCTGTTTTTT
many,TRBV30,-,TRBJ1-5,CAWLAGTGNNQPQHF,TGTGCCTGGCTCGCCGGCACAGGGAACAATCAGCCCCAGCATTTT
many,TRBV11-2,TRBD1,TRBJ2-1,CASSFRDRDNEQFF,TGTGCCAGCAGCTTCCGGGACAGGGACAATGAGCAGTTCTTC
medium-sized,TRBV3-1,-,TRBJ1-6,CASSAGHNSYNSPLHF,TGTGCCAGCAGCGCAGGACACAACTCCTATAATTCACCCCTCCACTTT
many,TRBV19,TRBD1,TRBJ2-7,CASSTRWTGVAEQYF,TGTGCCAGTAGTACTAGGTGGACAGGGGTTGCCGAGCAGTACTTC
many,TRBV4-2,-,TRBJ1-1,CASSPFANTEAFF,TGTGCCAGCAGCCCGTTCGCAAACACTGAAGCTTTCTTT
medium-sized,TRBV21-1,-,TRBJ1-5,CASSKREEGGARGQPQHF,TGTGCCAGCAGCAAAAGGGAGGAAGGGGGGGCGCGGGGGCAGCCCCAGCATTTT
medium-sized,TRBV24-1,TRBD2,TRBJ2-1,CATSGLAGNEQFF,TGTGCCACCAGTGGTCTAGCGGGGAATGAGCAGTTCTTC
many,TRBV5-1,-,TRBJ2-2,CASSLDGTNTGELFF,TGCGCCAGCAGCTTGGACGGCACTAACACCGGGGAGCTGTTTTTT
many,TRBV7-8,TRBD1,TRBJ1-5,CASSLGTGGEFSQPQHF,TGTGCCAGCAGCTTAGGAACAGGGGGCGAATTCAGCCAGCCCCAGCATTTT
many,TRBV4-2,TRBD1,TRBJ2-3,CASSQADRGASTDTQYF,TGTGCCAGCAGCCAAGCCGACAGGGGCGCGAGCACAGATACGCAGTATTTT
many,TRBV5-5,TRBD1,TRBJ2-3,CASSSKATGGLTDTQYF,TGTGCCAGCAGCTCCAAGGCAACAGGGGGTCTCACAGATACGCAGTATTTT
many,TRBV19,-,TRBJ1-2,CASSIPGNYGYTF,TGTGCCAGTAGTATTCCGGGCAACTATGGCTACACCTTC
-,TRBV28,-,TRBJ2-6,CASSLIGGPLSGANVLTF,TGTGCCAGCAGTTTGATAGGGGGGCCTTTATCTGGGGCCAACGTCCTGACTTTC
many,TRBV10-3,-,TRBJ1-6,CAISESGGLGAPLHF,TGTGCCATCAGTGAGTCGGGCGGGCTCGGGGCACCCCTCCACTTT
many,TRBV6-5,TRBD1,TRBJ1-3,CASSPGQVFSGNTIYF,TGTGCCAGCAGCCCCGGACAGGTTTTCTCTGGAAACACCATATATTTT
large,TRBV7-8,-,TRBJ2-5,CASSFGGGGETQYF,TGTGCCAGCAGCTTCGGAGGGGGGGGAGAGACCCAGTACTTC
few,TRBV5-1,-,TRBJ2-2,CASSLSGANTGELFF,TGCGCCAGCAGCTTGTCTGGGGCGAACACCGGGGAGCTGTTTTTT
many,TRBV15,TRBD1,TRBJ1-4,CATSSYRGGVTNEKLFF,TGTGCCACCAGCAGTTACAGGGGAGGAGTAACTAATGAAAAACTGTTTTTT
many,TRBV2,TRBD1,TRBJ2-1,CASSPDRGWSYNEQFF,TGTGCCAGCAGTCCGGACAGGGGCTGGTCTTACAATGAGCAGTTCTTC
medium-sized,TRBV28,-,TRBJ2-3,CASSLSRDTDTQYF,TGTGCCAGCAGTTTGAGTCGGGACACAGATACGCAGTATTTT
many,TRBV6-5,-,TRBJ1-5,CASSPTGGKRAQHF,TGTGCCAGCAGCCCGACAGGAGGGAAAAGGGCCCAGCATTTT
many,TRBV6-2/TRBV6-3,-,TRBJ1-6,CASSWNRQSSPLHF,TGTGCCAGCAGTTGGAATCGGCAGAGTTCACCCCTCCACTTT
many,TRBV28,-,TRBJ1-2,CASSLGPSFNYGYTF,TGTGCCAGCAGTTTAGGGCCATCATTTAACTATGGCTACACCTTC
many,TRBV12-3/TRBV12-4,TRBD1,TRBJ2-7,CASSSPTGKYEQYF,TGTGCCAGCAGCTCTCCGACAGGGAAGTACGAGCAGTACTTC
-,TRBV10-1,TRBD2,TRBJ2-3,CASSPGGRTDTQYF,TGCGCCAGTTCCCCGGGAGGACGCACAGATACGCAGTATTTT
many,TRBV11-2,TRBD1,TRBJ2-5,CASRLQGAGETQYF,TGTGCCAGCAGATTGCAGGGGGCGGGAGAGACCCAGTACTTC
many,TRBV11-2,-,TRBJ1-2,CASSLEPAGARFYGYTF,TGTGCCAGCAGCTTAGAACCCGCAGGGGCGCGGTTCTATGGCTACACCTTC
many,TRBV24-1,-,TRBJ2-7,CATSGGGYEQYF,TGTGCCACCAGTGGAGGGGGATACGAGCAGTACTTC
many,TRBV3-1,TRBD1,TRBJ2-7,CASCKGTGTYEQYF,TGTGCCAGTTGTAAAGGGACAGGTACCTACGAGCAGTACTTC
many,TRBV30,-,TRBJ2-7,CAWSAARTNYEQYF,TGTGCCTGGAGTGCGGCCAGGACCAACTACGAGCAGTACTTC
many,TRBV7-9,TRBD2,TRBJ2-3,CASSLRISGVDTQYF,TGTGCCAGCAGCTTAAGAATTAGCGGGGTCGATACGCAGTATTTT
many,TRBV5-8,-,TRBJ1-2,CASSPQGRGYGYTF,TGTGCCAGCAGCCCCCAGGGGCGCGGTTATGGCTACACCTTC
many,TRBV28,-,TRBJ2-1,CASSLIPYGEQFF,TGTGCCAGCAGTTTGATCCCATACGGGGAGCAGTTCTTC
many,TRBV20-1,TRBD1,TRBJ1-2,CSAEHRGSLSNYGYTF,TGCAGTGCGGAACACAGGGGAAGTCTCTCTAACTATGGCTACACCTTC
many,TRBV12-3/TRBV12-4,-,TRBJ2-1,CASSGEGGGFF,TGTGCCAGCAGTGGGGAGGGGGGGGGTTTCTTC
many,TRBV7-2,TRBD2,TRBJ2-5,CASSLKSSSGGPGGTQYF,TGTGCCAGCAGCTTAAAGTCTAGTAGCGGGGGGCCCGGAGGGACCCAGTACTTC
many,TRBV9,-,TRBJ2-1,CASSYTPDSYNEQFF,TGTGCCAGCAGCTATACCCCGGACTCCTACAATGAGCAGTTCTTC
medium-sized,TRBV19,-,TRBJ2-3,CASSIGGGGADTQYF,TGTGCCAGTAGTATAGGAGGAGGGGGCGCAGATACGCAGTATTTT
medium-sized,TRBV20-1,TRBD1,TRBJ2-3,CSARDTGADTQYF,TGCAGTGCTAGAGATACAGGGGCAGATACGCAGTATTTT
few,TRBV6-2/TRBV6-3,-,TRBJ2-7,CASSYRDSSSYEQYF,TGTGCCAGCAGTTACCGCGACAGCTCCTCCTACGAGCAGTACTTC
many,TRBV14,-,TRBJ1-4,CASSRTATNEKLFF,TGTGCCAGCTCCCGGACAGCTACAAATGAAAAACTGTTTTTT
many,TRBV7-9,-,TRBJ1-2,CASSPRDRAIGSYTF,TGTGCCAGCAGCCCTCGGGACCGCGCCATTGGTAGCTACACCTTC
many,TRBV20-1,-,TRBJ1-5,CSARDPTSGVFSNQPQHF,TGCAGTGCTAGAGACCCTACATCGGGCGTATTTAGCAATCAGCCCCAGCATTTT
many,TRBV24-1,TRBD1,TRBJ1-2,CATSEDRGHGYTF,TGTGCCACCAGTGAGGACAGGGGGCATGGCTACACCTTC
many,TRBV12-3/TRBV12-4,TRBD2,TRBJ2-1,CASSLFPLTSGGGYNEQFF,TGTGCCAGCAGTCTTTTTCCCCTGACTAGCGGTGGGGGCTACAATGAGCAGTTCTTC
medium-sized,TRBV28,-,TRBJ1-5,CASSSQGGGFNQPQHF,TGTGCCAGCAGTTCTCAGGGCGGAGGGTTCAATCAGCCCCAGCATTTT
many,TRBV19,-,TRBJ1-6,CASSIQGISGNSPLHF,TGTGCCAGTAGTATCCAGGGTATTTCCGGTAATTCACCCCTCCACTTT
many,TRBV7-9,-,TRBJ2-3,CASSLGDGTQYF,TGTGCCAGCAGCTTAGGGGACGGTACGCAGTATTTT
many,TRBV30,-,TRBJ1-4,CAWTRGTNEKLFF,TGTGCCTGGACGAGGGGCACTAATGAAAAACTGTTTTTT
medium-sized,TRBV28,TRBD2,TRBJ2-3,CASSPHPLAGGLGTQYF,TGTGCCAGCAGTCCACATCCCCTAGCGGGGGGGTTGGGTACGCAGTATTTT
many,TRBV12-3/TRBV12-4,TRBD1,TRBJ2-7,CASSLPHRGGEQYF,TGTGCCAGCAGTCTCCCCCACAGGGGCGGCGAGCAGTACTTC